Shown below are 4 T cell receptor beta chains from a single sample sequenced in a study of patients and donors after allogeneic stem cell transplantation (TCRdb year 2020). Library creation used RT-PCR. The sequencing machine was a NextSeq 550. Through fastp at Q25 and MiXCR, TCRdb rebuilt clones from the public reads, retaining in-frame beta chains. A single entry per CDR3 protein holds the most common genes and DNA from its merged rows. Across this sample there are over 400,000 distinct CDR3 sequences, with more than 15% seen only once. The ten largest make up about 7% of the sample. The sample taken for sequencing was blood, either unsorted or a sorted T cell fraction (not recorded which). Receptors were obtained from a human donor who was either an allogeneic HSCT recipient or a stem cell or donor lymphocyte infusion donor (not recorded which). It is not recorded whose cells these are; they may come from a transplant donor.

V and J are TRBV24-1 and TRBJ2-5; D is uncertain. V lost 3 bases to trimming and J lost 2 bases, with 12 bases between them. CDR1 KGHDR and CDR2 SFDVKD come from the germline V gene. This CDR3 spans 15 amino acids. CDR3 nucleotide sequence: TGTGCCACCAGTGATGTTAACGGACGGCAAGAGACCCAGTACTTC. This translates into CATSDVNGRQETQYF.

There are many counts of this clonotype. Here the CDR3 reads CASSLAQGYEQYF. In DNA, the CDR3 is TGTGCCAGCAGCTTAGCCCAGGGCTACGAGCAGTACTTC. The gene calls are TRBV7-6 and TRBJ2-7, with D tentatively TRBD1 (5 bases). Deletions cut 0 bases from V and 3 bases from J, with 6 bases between. Germline V gene data show CDR1 as SGHVS and CDR2 as FNYEAQ. The CDR3 consists of 13 residues.

This clonotype was counted only a few times. CDR3 nucleotide sequence: TGCAGTGCTACCGACACCAGGGGCCCTGAGACCCAGTACTTC. Protein sequence: CSATDTRGPETQYF. V usage is TRBV20-1 and J usage is TRBJ2-5, with D perhaps matching TRBD1 (6 bases). V was shortened by 4 bases and J by 5 bases, with 17 bases between the two germline ends. CDR1 and CDR2 from the germline V gene are DFQATT and SNEGSKA (reference sequence). The CDR3 totals 14 residues.

This clonotype was counted between two and nine times. The chain couples TRBV10-3 to TRBJ2-2; 9 nucleotides line up with TRBD1. This CDR3 spans 17 amino acids. Germline lookup yields CDR1 ENHRY and CDR2 SYGVKD. Losses at the gene ends were 7 bases for V and 6 bases for J; bases not matched to a gene: 15. The CDR3 here is CAITRVVDRGAPGELFF. For the CDR3, the DNA is TGTGCCATCACTCGCGTTGTGGACAGGGGAGCCCCCGGGGAGCTGTTTTTT.